This T cell receptor beta chain was documented in a study of beta chain features in type 1 diabetes. The isolated RNA, all of it, was reverse transcribed, so expressed TCRB transcripts were what got sequenced. Regulatory, naive and central memory T cell samples averaged about 3.5 million reads. Profiling relied on immunoSEQ multiplex PCR, and the TCRdb table lists in-frame clones only, not all of them. Seen here are 60,000 or so clones, about 60% observed once, and the top ten hold roughly 2%. On this clone: Its antigen is unknown.

This CDR3 spans 17 amino acids. V lost 2 bases and J lost 0, with 19 bases in between. The germline CDR1 and CDR2 sequences are GTSNPN and SVGIG (reference sequence). The study, taken as a whole, reports: Individuals with type 1 diabetes displayed fewer insertions and more deletions at VDJ junctions. A moderate, significant TCRB CDR3 shortening appeared in type 1 diabetes across four CD4+ subsets.

Sample: Tregs from blood. The TCR comes from a woman aged 18-29 years in good health. The V and J genes are TRBV30 and TRBJ1-1; no firm D call. The CDR3 protein is CAWSSNELEQLNTEAFF. The CDR3 DNA follows: TGTGCCTGGAGTAGTAATGAGCTGGAACAGCTGAACACTGAAGCTTTCTTT.